The rows below give T cell receptor beta chains drawn from one sample of a study of T cells in tumors after PD-1 blockade. Assay used: immunoSEQ multiplex PCR; TCRdb lists only in-frame clones, some missing. This table has roughly 14,000 clones, about 82% appearing once. This specimen was PBMCs, taken after anti-PD-1 treatment. Receptors were obtained from a human donor with basal cell carcinoma. The CDR3 runs from the conserved cysteine through the conserved F or W. D genes are given only for firm matches. The size field is filled for only some rows; it gives once, few, many or a size class.

d_gene,v_gene,j_gene,abundance,CDR3aa,CDR3nt
NA,TRBV12-3/TRBV12-4,TRBJ2-1,NA,CASNMYNEQFF,TGTGCCAGCAACATGTACAATGAGCAGTTCTTC
NA,TRBV5-1,TRBJ1-1,NA,CASSPKQGRTEAFF,TGCGCCAGCAGCCCTAAACAGGGTCGGACTGAAGCTTTCTTT
NA,TRBV12-3/TRBV12-4,TRBJ1-1,NA,CASRPGPNTEAFF,TGTGCCAGCAGACCGGGCCCGAACACTGAAGCTTTCTTT
NA,TRBV20-1,TRBJ1-1,once,CSARDGARAFF,TGCAGTGCTAGAGACGGAGCGAGGGCTTTCTTT
TRBD1,TRBV3-1/TRBV3-2,TRBJ2-7,NA,CASSQTGGVNEQYF,TGTGCCAGCAGCCAGACAGGGGGCGTCAACGAGCAGTACTTC
NA,TRBV6-4,TRBJ1-6,NA,CASSEARDSPLHF,TGTGCCAGCAGTGAGGCTAGAGATTCACCCCTCCACTTT
TRBD2,TRBV7-6,TRBJ2-7,NA,CASSSGSGISFSYEQYF,TGTGCCAGCAGCTCTGGGAGCGGGATATCATTCTCCTACGAGCAGTACTTC
NA,TRBV5-1,TRBJ1-2,NA,CASSLDGRYGYTF,TGCGCCAGCAGCTTGGATGGGCGTTATGGCTACACCTTC
NA,TRBV3-1/TRBV3-2,TRBJ1-6,NA,CASSQKGLYNSPLHF,TGTGCCAGCAGCCAAAAGGGCCTTTATAATTCACCCCTCCACTTT
NA,TRBV28,TRBJ1-2,once,CASSLWRGANYGYTF,TGTGCCAGCAGTTTATGGCGGGGCGCGAACTATGGCTACACCTTC
NA,TRBV7-6,TRBJ1-2,NA,CASSLPGALDGYTF,TGTGCCAGCAGCTTACCGGGGGCGCTGGATGGCTACACCTTC
TRBD1,TRBV7-9,TRBJ1-2,NA,CASSVIQGGAYGYTF,TGTGCCAGCAGCGTTATCCAGGGGGGGGCTTATGGCTACACCTTC
NA,TRBV4-1,TRBJ1-5,NA,CASSLSRLGDLGNQPQHF,TGCGCCAGCAGCCTTTCTAGGTTGGGGGATTTAGGCAATCAGCCCCAGCATTTT
TRBD1,TRBV5-1,TRBJ1-2,NA,CASSLEDRTYGYTF,TGCGCCAGCAGCTTGGAGGACAGGACCTATGGCTACACCTTC
TRBD1,TRBV6-5,TRBJ1-3,NA,CASSLRDRGNTIYF,TGTGCCAGCAGTCTCCGGGACAGAGGAAACACCATATATTTT
TRBD1,TRBV5-1,TRBJ1-2,few,CASSFQTGDNGYTF,TGCGCCAGCAGCTTTCAGACAGGGGACAATGGCTACACCTTC
TRBD2,TRBV28,TRBJ2-1,NA,CASSTRLAGGQQFF,TGTGCCAGCAGTACGAGACTAGCGGGGGGCCAGCAGTTCTTC
TRBD1,TRBV25-1,TRBJ2-1,NA,CASSVIGTVNEQFF,TGTGCCAGCAGTGTCATCGGGACAGTCAATGAGCAGTTCTTC
NA,TRBV5-4,TRBJ2-1,NA,CASSLGLENEQFF,TGTGCCAGCAGCTTGGGACTAGAAAATGAGCAGTTCTTC
NA,TRBV7-9,TRBJ2-5,NA,CASSLVLETQYF,TGTGCCAGCAGCTTAGTATTAGAGACCCAGTACTTC
NA,TRBV10-3,TRBJ1-2,NA,CAINRDNYGYTF,TGTGCCATCAATCGGGACAACTATGGCTACACCTTC
NA,TRBV10-2,TRBJ1-5,NA,CASSEVGQPQHF,TGCGCCAGCAGTGAGGTTGGGCAGCCCCAGCATTTT
NA,TRBV7-7,TRBJ1-6,NA,CASSFPGDGHNSPLHF,TGTGCCAGCAGCTTTCCCGGGGATGGGCATAATTCACCCCTCCACTTT
NA,TRBV7-9,TRBJ1-1,NA,CASSLAWQENTEAFF,TGTGCCAGCAGCTTAGCTTGGCAGGAGAACACTGAAGCTTTCTTT
TRBD1,TRBV6-5,TRBJ1-4,once,CASSLDRGYANEKLFF,TGTGCCAGCAGTTTAGACAGGGGGTATGCTAATGAAAAACTGTTTTTT
TRBD1,TRBV19,TRBJ1-2,NA,CASSIDRGNYGYTF,TGTGCCAGTAGTATTGACAGGGGAAACTATGGCTACACCTTC
NA,TRBV9,TRBJ2-7,NA,CASSSSTRTAQYF,TGTGCCAGCAGCTCCAGTACGAGGACCGCGCAGTACTTC
NA,TRBV30,TRBJ2-7,NA,CAWSVRLAGAPYEQYF,TGTGCCTGGAGTGTACGTCTTGCGGGGGCCCCCTACGAGCAGTACTTC
NA,TRBV4-1,TRBJ1-2,NA,CASSRGGGQNYGYTF,TGCGCCAGCAGCCGTGGGGGGGGTCAGAACTATGGCTACACCTTC
TRBD1,TRBV6-6,TRBJ1-1,NA,CASSPTGGLSLGTEAFF,TGTGCCAGCAGTCCGACAGGGGGCCTTTCTCTCGGCACTGAAGCTTTCTTT
NA,TRBV4-1,TRBJ1-4,once,CASSIPGPRGTKLFF,TGCGCCAGCTCCATCCCGGGCCCCCGCGGTACAAAACTGTTTTTT
NA,TRBV10-3,TRBJ2-2,NA,CAIRAAGELFF,TGTGCCATCAGGGCCGCCGGGGAGCTGTTTTTT
NA,TRBV2,TRBJ1-6,NA,CASSAYTPYNSPLHF,TGTGCCAGCAGTGCTTATACTCCCTATAATTCACCCCTCCACTTT
NA,TRBV19,TRBJ1-3,NA,CASTKGSSGNTIYF,TGTGCCAGTACAAAAGGGAGCTCTGGAAACACCATATATTTT
TRBD2,TRBV27,TRBJ2-5,NA,CASSPRTSGRFLETQYF,TGTGCCAGCAGTCCGCGGACTAGCGGGAGGTTTTTGGAGACCCAGTACTTC
TRBD1,TRBV5-1,TRBJ2-7,NA,CASSLGTGQAPKQYF,TGCGCCAGCAGCTTGGGGACGGGACAGGCCCCCAAGCAGTACTTC
NA,TRBV9,TRBJ1-1,NA,CASSVGMGTEAFF,TGTGCCAGCAGCGTAGGGATGGGAACTGAAGCTTTCTTT
TRBD1,TRBV4-1,TRBJ1-6,NA,CASSQGQGPPNSPLHF,TGCGCCAGCAGCCAAGGACAGGGGCCGCCTAATTCACCCCTCCACTTT
TRBD1,TRBV27,TRBJ2-7,once,CASGWDRSYEQYF,TGTGCCAGCGGCTGGGACAGATCCTACGAGCAGTACTTC
NA,TRBV2,TRBJ2-2,NA,CAGAGRVDGELFF,TGTGCCGGGGCGGGCAGAGTTGATGGGGAGCTGTTTTTT
NA,TRBV5-6,TRBJ2-7,NA,CASSYRDIIYEQYF,TGTGCCAGCAGTTACCGGGACATTATTTACGAGCAGTACTTC
NA,TRBV10-3,TRBJ1-2,NA,CAISVGGEGGYTF,TGTGCCATCAGTGTCGGAGGGGAAGGAGGCTACACCTTC
NA,TRBV10-1,TRBJ1-5,NA,CASSESNQPQHF,TGCGCCAGCAGTGAGTCGAATCAGCCCCAGCATTTT
NA,TRBV27,TRBJ1-2,NA,CASSFRRESNYGYTF,TGTGCCAGCAGTTTTAGGAGGGAATCAAACTATGGCTACACCTTC
TRBD1,TRBV19,TRBJ2-4,NA,CASSIDLRTGAKNIQYF,TGTGCCAGTAGTATAGATCTTAGGACAGGGGCCAAAAACATTCAGTACTTC
TRBD1,TRBV6-1,TRBJ2-7,NA,CASSEVWQGAYEQYF,TGTGCCAGCAGTGAAGTTTGGCAGGGGGCCTACGAGCAGTACTTC
NA,TRBV7-2,TRBJ2-5,NA,CASSLVGRETQYF,TGTGCCAGCAGCTTAGTCGGTCGGGAGACCCAGTACTTC
TRBD2,TRBV7-9,TRBJ2-1,NA,CASSPLAGGWNEQFF,TGTGCCAGCAGCCCACTAGCGGGAGGATGGAATGAGCAGTTCTTC
NA,TRBV7-2,TRBJ2-5,NA,CASSLGIKQETQYF,TGTGCCAGCAGCTTAGGCATTAAACAAGAGACCCAGTACTTC
NA,TRBV19,TRBJ1-3,few,CASRVGSGNTIYF,TGTGCCAGTAGGGTAGGATCTGGAAACACCATATATTTT
NA,TRBV10-3,TRBJ1-1,NA,CAISDRTISTEAFF,TGTGCCATCAGTGACAGGACAATAAGCACTGAAGCTTTCTTT
TRBD1,TRBV5-1,TRBJ2-3,NA,CASSQGQGGTDTQYF,TGCGCCAGCAGCCAAGGACAGGGTGGCACAGATACGCAGTATTTT
NA,TRBV9,TRBJ1-5,NA,CASSVGWSATSPQHF,TGTGCCAGCAGCGTAGGGTGGTCAGCCACTTCGCCCCAGCATTTT
TRBD2,TRBV6-5,TRBJ2-4,NA,CASSSGRAKNIQYF,TGTGCCAGCAGCAGCGGGAGGGCCAAAAACATTCAGTACTTC
NA,TRBV28,TRBJ1-3,NA,CASSPKRGPGNTIYF,TGTGCCAGCAGTCCCAAAAGGGGCCCTGGAAACACCATATATTTT
NA,TRBV7-9,TRBJ1-3,once,CASSSYRPAQGPGNTIYF,TGTGCCAGCAGCTCATATAGACCGGCCCAGGGGCCTGGAAACACCATATATTTT
TRBD1,TRBV9,TRBJ1-2,NA,CASSGRDRGTYGYTF,TGTGCCAGCAGCGGGAGAGACAGGGGAACCTATGGCTACACCTTC
NA,TRBV3-1/TRBV3-2,TRBJ2-1,NA,CASSQDVRGNEQFF,TGTGCCAGCAGCCAAGATGTTCGAGGGAATGAGCAGTTCTTC
NA,TRBV4-2,TRBJ2-2,NA,CASSHTGTPGTGELFF,TGTGCCAGCAGCCACACAGGGACCCCGGGAACCGGGGAGCTGTTTTTT